The 3 T cell receptor beta chains below all came from one sample that was sequenced in a study of blood T cells in healthy people across ages (dated by TCRdb to 2013 to 2016). The library was built by means of 5' RACE. These reads were obtained on an Illumina HiSeq 2500. A second PCR of roughly 7 to 11 cycles was performed with a sample-barcoded 5' primer and a J-beta primer mix. TCRdb trimmed public reads at Q25 via fastp, called clones via MiXCR and kept in-frame beta chains. Here each entry gathers all rows of one CDR3 protein and keeps the most common genes and DNA. This sample has under 800,000 distinct CDR3 sequences in its table, and roughly 21% of those were observed once. Roughly 3.6% of the sample comes from the top ten. Sequenced: blood. All receptors come from a man in his 70s in good health.

This clonotype was recorded many times. J is TRBJ2-7 and V is TRBV5-1; unclear D gene. This CDR3 contains 13 residues. Germline V gene data show CDR1 as SGHRS and CDR2 as YFSETQ. Trimming cost V 0 bases and J 3 bases, with 7 bases left between them. The chain's CDR3 is CASSLEQSYEQYF. CDR3 bases: TGCGCCAGCAGCTTGGAACAGAGCTACGAGCAGTACTTC.

CDR3 sequence reads: CASSVTNWSSYEQYV. The CDR3, as DNA: TGTGCCAGCAGTGTTACAAACTGGAGCTCCTACGAGCAGTACGTC. The rearrangement joins TRBV2 to TRBJ2-1; no clear D. The DNA end lines up better with TRBJ2-7; the J call may be wrong. This CDR3 spans 15 amino acids. CDR1 is SNHLY, CDR2 FYNNEI, per germline.

This clonotype was seen a few times. V and J are TRBV6-1 and TRBJ2-5; D unclear. CDR3 length equals 14 residues. CDR1 and CDR2 from the germline V gene are MNHNS and SASEGT. The germline V and J ends were trimmed by 2 bases and 6 bases, with 13 bases remaining between them. For the CDR3, the DNA is TGTGCCAGCAGTGAAACGACCCTCCAGAAGACCCAGTACTTC. It codes for CASSETTLQKTQYF.